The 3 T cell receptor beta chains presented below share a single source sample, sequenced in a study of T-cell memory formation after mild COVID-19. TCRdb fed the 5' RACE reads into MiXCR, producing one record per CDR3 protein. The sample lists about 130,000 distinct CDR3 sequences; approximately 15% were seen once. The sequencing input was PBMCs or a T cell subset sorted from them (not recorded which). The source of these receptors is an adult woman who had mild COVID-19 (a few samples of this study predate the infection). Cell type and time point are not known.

The CDR3, as DNA: TGTGCCATCTGGTGGGGTCAGAGCTCCTACGAGCAGTACTTC. Its protein is CAIWWGQSSYEQYF. The chain is built from TRBV10-3 and TRBJ2-7; D gene uncertain. V was trimmed by 8 bases and J by 0 bases, leaving 14 bases between them. Germline values: CDR1 ENHRY, CDR2 SYGVKD. This CDR3 is built from 14 residues.

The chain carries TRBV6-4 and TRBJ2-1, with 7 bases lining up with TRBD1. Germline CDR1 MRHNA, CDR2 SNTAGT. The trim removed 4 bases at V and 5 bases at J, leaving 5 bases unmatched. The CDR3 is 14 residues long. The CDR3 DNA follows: TGTGCCAGCAGTGTGGGGACAGATAACAATGAGCAGTTCTTC. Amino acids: CASSVGTDNNEQFF.

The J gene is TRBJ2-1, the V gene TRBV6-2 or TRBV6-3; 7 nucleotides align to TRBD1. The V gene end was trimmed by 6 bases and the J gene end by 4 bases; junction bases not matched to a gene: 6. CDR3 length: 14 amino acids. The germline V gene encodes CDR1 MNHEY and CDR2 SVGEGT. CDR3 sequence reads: CASSLGQLYNEQFF. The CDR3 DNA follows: TGTGCCAGCAGCCTGGGACAGCTATACAATGAGCAGTTCTTC.